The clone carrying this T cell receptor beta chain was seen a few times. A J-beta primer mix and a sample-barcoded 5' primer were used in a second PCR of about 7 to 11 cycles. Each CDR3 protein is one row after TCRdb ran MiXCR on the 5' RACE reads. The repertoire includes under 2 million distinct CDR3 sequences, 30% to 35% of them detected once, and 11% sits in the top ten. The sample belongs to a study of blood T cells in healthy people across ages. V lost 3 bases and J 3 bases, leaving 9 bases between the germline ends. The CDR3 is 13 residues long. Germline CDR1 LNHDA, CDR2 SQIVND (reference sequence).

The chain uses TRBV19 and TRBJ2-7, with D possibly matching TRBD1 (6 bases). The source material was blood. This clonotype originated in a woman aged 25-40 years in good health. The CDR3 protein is CASSMRDNYEQYF. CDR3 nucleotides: TGTGCCAGTAGTATGAGGGACAACTACGAGCAGTACTTC.